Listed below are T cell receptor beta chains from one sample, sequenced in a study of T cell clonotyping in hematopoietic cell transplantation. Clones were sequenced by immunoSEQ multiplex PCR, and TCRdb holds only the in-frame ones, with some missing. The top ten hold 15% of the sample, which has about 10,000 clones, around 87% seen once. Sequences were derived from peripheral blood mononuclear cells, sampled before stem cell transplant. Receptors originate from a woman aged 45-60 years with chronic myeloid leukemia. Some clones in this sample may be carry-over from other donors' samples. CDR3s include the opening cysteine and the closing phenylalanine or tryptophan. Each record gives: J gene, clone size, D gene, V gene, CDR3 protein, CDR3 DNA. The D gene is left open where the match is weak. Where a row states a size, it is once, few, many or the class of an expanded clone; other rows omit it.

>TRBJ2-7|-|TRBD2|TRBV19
CASTLEEQEITGTSFRFSYEQYF
TGTGCCAGTACCCTGGAGGAACAGGAAATTACCGGGACTAGCTTTCGGTTTTCTTACGAGCAGTACTTC
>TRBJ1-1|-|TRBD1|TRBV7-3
CASSGGTGGNTEAFF
TGTGCCAGCAGCGGGGGGACAGGGGGAAACACTGAAGCTTTCTTT
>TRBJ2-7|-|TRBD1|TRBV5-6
CASSFGTAYEQYF
TGTGCCAGCAGCTTCGGGACAGCCTACGAGCAGTACTTC
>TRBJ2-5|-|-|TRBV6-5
CASSYQETQYF
TGTGCCAGCAGTTACCAAGAGACCCAGTACTTC
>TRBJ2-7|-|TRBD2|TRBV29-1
CSVASTSGRASREQYF
TGCAGCGTTGCTTCGACTAGCGGGAGGGCATCGAGAGAGCAGTACTTC
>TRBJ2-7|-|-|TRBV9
CASSPESPGAILSYEQYF
TGTGCCAGCAGCCCAGAGTCCCCAGGGGCAATCCTTTCCTACGAGCAGTACTTC
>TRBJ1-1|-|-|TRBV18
CASSLNTEAFF
TGTGCCAGCTCACTCAACACTGAAGCTTTCTTT
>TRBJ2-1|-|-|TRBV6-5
CASSYSQQGWNEQFF
TGTGCCAGCAGTTACTCACAACAGGGCTGGAATGAGCAGTTCTTC
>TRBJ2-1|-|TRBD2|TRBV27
CASSTLAGRVDNEQFF
TGTGCCAGCAGTACCTTAGCGGGAAGGGTTGACAATGAGCAGTTCTTC
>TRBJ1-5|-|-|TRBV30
CAWSVQLNQPQHF
TGTGCCTGGAGTGTACAGCTCAATCAGCCCCAGCATTTT
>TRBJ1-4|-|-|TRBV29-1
CSARTNEKLFF
TGCAGCGCCAGAACTAATGAAAAACTGTTTTTT
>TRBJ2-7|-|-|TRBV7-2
CASSLGALSPYEQYF
TGTGCCAGCAGCTTAGGAGCGTTGAGTCCCTACGAGCAGTACTTC
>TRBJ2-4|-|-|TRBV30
CAWSLGAENIQYF
TGTGCCTGGAGTTTGGGGGCCGAAAACATTCAGTACTTC
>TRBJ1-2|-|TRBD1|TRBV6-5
CASSYVRTGGGYGYTF
TGTGCCAGCAGTTACGTCCGGACAGGAGGGGGCTATGGCTACACCTTC
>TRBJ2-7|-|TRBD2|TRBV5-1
CASSLGASGSYEQYF
TGCGCCAGCAGCTTGGGAGCTAGCGGGAGCTACGAGCAGTACTTC
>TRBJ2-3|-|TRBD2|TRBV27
CASSLWAGGTDTQYF
TGTGCCAGCAGTTTATGGGCGGGAGGTACAGATACGCAGTATTTT
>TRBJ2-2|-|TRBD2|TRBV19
CASSIVAGPTGELFF
TGTGCCAGTAGTATAGTAGCGGGACCCACCGGGGAGCTGTTTTTT
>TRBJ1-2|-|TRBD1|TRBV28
CASSLSIQGSGYTF
TGTGCCAGCAGTTTATCAATACAGGGGTCTGGCTACACCTTC
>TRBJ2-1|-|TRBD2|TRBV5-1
CASSLDLRGTSGSTTYNEQFF
TGCGCCAGCAGCTTGGATCTCCGGGGGACTAGCGGGAGTACAACCTACAATGAGCAGTTCTTC
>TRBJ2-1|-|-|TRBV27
CASSFFGPGEGEQFF
TGTGCCAGCAGTTTCTTCGGACCAGGGGAGGGTGAGCAGTTCTTC
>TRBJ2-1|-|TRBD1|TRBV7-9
CASSLETGGFNEQFF
TGTGCCAGCAGCTTGGAGACAGGGGGTTTTAATGAGCAGTTCTTC
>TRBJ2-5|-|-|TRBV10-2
CASSLDRKQETQYF
TGCGCCAGCAGCCTGGACAGAAAACAAGAGACCCAGTACTTC
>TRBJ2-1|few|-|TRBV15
CATSGADYNEQFF
TGTGCCACCTCGGGAGCGGACTACAATGAGCAGTTCTTC
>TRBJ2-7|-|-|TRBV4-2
CASSQEKAATYEQYF
TGTGCCAGCAGCCAAGAAAAGGCAGCGACCTACGAGCAGTACTTC
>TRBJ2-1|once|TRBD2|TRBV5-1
CASSLVSSTSGAYNEQFF
TGCGCCAGCAGCTTGGTGTCCTCGACTAGCGGGGCTTACAATGAGCAGTTCTTC
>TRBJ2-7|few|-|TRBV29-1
CSVQPAGYEQYF
TGCAGCGTTCAGCCGGCCGGATACGAGCAGTACTTC
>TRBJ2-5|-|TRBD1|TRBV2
CASSGGQIQETQYF
TGTGCCAGCAGTGGGGGACAGATACAAGAGACCCAGTACTTC
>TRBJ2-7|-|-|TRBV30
CACRQAYEQYF
TGTGCCTGCAGACAGGCCTACGAGCAGTACTTC
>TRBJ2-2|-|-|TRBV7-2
CASSLRGELFF
TGTGCCAGCAGCTTAAGAGGGGAGCTGTTTTTT
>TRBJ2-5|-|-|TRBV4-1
CASSQGQSSSGETQYF
TGCGCCAGCAGCCAAGGACAGAGCAGTTCAGGGGAGACCCAGTACTTC
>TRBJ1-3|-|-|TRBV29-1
CSVVTSSGNTIYF
TGCAGCGTAGTTACTAGCTCTGGAAACACCATATATTTT
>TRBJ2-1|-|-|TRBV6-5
CASSYSPGAYNEQFF
TGTGCCAGCAGTTACTCGCCGGGGGCCTACAATGAGCAGTTCTTC
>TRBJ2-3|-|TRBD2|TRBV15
CATSRVAGGPFDTQYF
TGTGCCACCAGCAGAGTAGCGGGAGGGCCGTTTGATACGCAGTATTTT
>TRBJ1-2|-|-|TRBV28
CASSLASTNYGYTF
TGTGCCAGCAGTTTAGCTAGTACTAACTATGGCTACACCTTC
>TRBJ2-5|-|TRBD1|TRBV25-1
CASSALRTGQETQYF
TGTGCCAGCAGTGCGCTCAGGACAGGTCAAGAGACCCAGTACTTC
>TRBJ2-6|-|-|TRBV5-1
CASSSFWVSAGANVLTF
TGCGCCAGCAGCTCCTTTTGGGTGTCGGCCGGGGCCAACGTCCTGACTTTC
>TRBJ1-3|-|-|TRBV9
CASSSSTGSGNTIYF
TGTGCCAGCAGCTCCTCCACAGGGTCTGGAAACACCATATATTTT
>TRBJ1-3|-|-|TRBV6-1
CASSERQGGNTIYF
TGTGCCAGCAGTGAACGCCAAGGGGGAAACACCATATATTTT
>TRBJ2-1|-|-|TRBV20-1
CSATRRDEQFF
TGCAGTGCTACCCGTAGGGATGAGCAGTTCTTC
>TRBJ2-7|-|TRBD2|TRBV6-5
CASSGGGGLREQYF
TGTGCCAGCAGTGGGGGCGGGGGGCTCCGGGAGCAGTACTTC
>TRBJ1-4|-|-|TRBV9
CASSASGTREKLFF
TGTGCCAGCAGCGCATCCGGGACCCGGGAGAAACTGTTTTTT
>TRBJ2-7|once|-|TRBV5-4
CASSFGGGEQYF
TGTGCCAGCAGCTTCGGGGGAGGCGAGCAGTACTTC
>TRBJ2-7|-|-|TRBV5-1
CASSFTEAYEQYF
TGCGCCAGCAGCTTTACAGAAGCCTACGAGCAGTACTTC
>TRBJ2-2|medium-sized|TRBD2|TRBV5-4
CASSSTSANTGELFF
TGTGCCAGCAGCTCTACTAGCGCGAACACCGGGGAGCTGTTTTTT
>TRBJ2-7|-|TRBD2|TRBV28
CASSSRLDSGNSYEQYF
TGTGCCAGCAGTTCTCGACTTGATAGCGGGAACTCCTACGAGCAGTACTTC
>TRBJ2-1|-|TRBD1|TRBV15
CATSRDYGTGDHNEQFF
TGTGCCACCAGCAGAGATTACGGGACAGGGGACCACAATGAGCAGTTCTTC
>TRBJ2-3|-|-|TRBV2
CASKMGHSVDTQYF
TGTGCCAGCAAAATGGGGCATAGCGTCGATACGCAGTATTTT